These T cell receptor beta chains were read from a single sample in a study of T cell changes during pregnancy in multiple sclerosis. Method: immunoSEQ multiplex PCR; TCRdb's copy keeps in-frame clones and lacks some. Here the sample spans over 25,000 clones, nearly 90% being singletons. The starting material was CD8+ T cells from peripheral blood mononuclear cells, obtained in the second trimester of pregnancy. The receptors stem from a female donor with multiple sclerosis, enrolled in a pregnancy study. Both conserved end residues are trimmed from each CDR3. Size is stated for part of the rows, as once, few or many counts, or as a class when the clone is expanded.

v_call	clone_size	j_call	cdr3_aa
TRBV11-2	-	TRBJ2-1	ASSLASGPYNEQF
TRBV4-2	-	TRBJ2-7	ASSQGEAYEQY
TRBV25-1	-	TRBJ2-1	ASSFTGQQF
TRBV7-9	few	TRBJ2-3	ASSLEAGIDTQY
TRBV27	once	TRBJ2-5	ASGSGTQY
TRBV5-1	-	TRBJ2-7	ASSLDYFYEQY
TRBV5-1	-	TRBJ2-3	ASSLQGASTDTQY
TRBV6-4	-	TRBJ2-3	ASSDYRGAAGPDTQY
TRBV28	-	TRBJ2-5	ASSLRLALGETQY
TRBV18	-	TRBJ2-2	ASSPPAANTGELF
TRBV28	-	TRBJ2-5	ANNTQGETQY
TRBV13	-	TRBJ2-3	ASSSRGSGGLASTDTQY
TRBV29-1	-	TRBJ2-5	SVPKGTGWYQETQY
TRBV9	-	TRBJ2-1	ASSGPGGVGQGAYNEQF
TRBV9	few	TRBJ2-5	ASSGTTLETQY
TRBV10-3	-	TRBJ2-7	AISDGGGYEQY
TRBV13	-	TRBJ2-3	ASSLRRGGTDTQY
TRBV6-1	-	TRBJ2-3	ASSEGQGADTQY
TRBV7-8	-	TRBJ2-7	ASSVTSGRAHEQY
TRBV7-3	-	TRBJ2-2	ASSLMWDTNRGSSNTGELF
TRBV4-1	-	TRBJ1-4	ASSQQKGTGGPKEENEKLF
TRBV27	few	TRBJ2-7	ASSSRQYEQY
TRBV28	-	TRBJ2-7	ASSGTGESYEQY
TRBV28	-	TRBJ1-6	ASSLRNTYQETGLKPLH
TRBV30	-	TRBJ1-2	AWSVLDTDGYT
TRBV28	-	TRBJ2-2	ASRGGPNTGELF
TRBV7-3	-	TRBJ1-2	ASSLTPGGNGYT
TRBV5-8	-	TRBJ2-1	ASSSASLLYNEQF
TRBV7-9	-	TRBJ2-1	ASSLALAGLYNEQF
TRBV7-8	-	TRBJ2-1	ASSPGTSGGLYNEQF
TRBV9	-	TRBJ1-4	ASSVPGSNEKLF
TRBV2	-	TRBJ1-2	ASSEPQEGYYGYT
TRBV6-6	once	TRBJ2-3	ASSYGTGKTDTQY
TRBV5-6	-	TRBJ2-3	ASSLAGGGADTQY
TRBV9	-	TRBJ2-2	ASSDDRDPGELF